One and the same sample provided the 10 T cell receptor beta chains below, sequenced in a study of shared clonotypes between healthy human individuals. TCRdb keeps only in-frame clones here, not all; method: immunoSEQ multiplex PCR. The profile shows a few million clones, approximately 95% of them singletons. Sequencing was carried out using naive CD4+ T cells from PBMCs. Subset noted: CD45RA+ positively selected. These receptors all stem from a man younger than 35 in good health. Some clones in this sample may be carry-over from other donors' samples.

The chain links TRBV28 to TRBJ1-4, with D uncertain. CDR3 length: 13 amino acids. The germline V and J ends were trimmed by 3 bases and 6 bases, with 8 bases remaining between them. The germline V gene encodes CDR1 MDHEN and CDR2 SYDVKM. The CDR3 DNA is TGTGCCAGCAGTTTTGGGCAGGATGAAAAACTGTTTTTT. The encoded protein is CASSFGQDEKLFF.

The V gene is TRBV6-1, the J gene TRBJ2-5; TRBD2 matches 13 bases. This CDR3 comprises 19 residues. Germline CDR1 and CDR2: MNHNS and SASEGT. After removal of 3 bases from V and 4 bases from J, the junction contained 14 bases not matched to a gene. Written as DNA, the CDR3 is TGTGCCAGCAGTGACATCAGCCGGACTAGCGGGAGTTTAGGAGAGACCCAGTACTTC. Translating gives CASSDISRTSGSLGETQYF.

V usage is TRBV4-2 and J usage is TRBJ2-5; TRBD2 aligns across 7 bases. The J segment lost 2 bases and the V segment lost 8 bases, leaving 8 bases of the junction unmatched. This CDR3 contains 14 residues. The germline CDR1 and CDR2 sequences are LGHNA and YNFKEQ. CDR3 bases: TGTGCCAGCGGCTCGGGAGCGGGACAAGAGACCCAGTACTTC. Protein product: CASGSGAGQETQYF.

The chain recombines TRBV6-6 with TRBJ2-7; 7 bases agree with TRBD1. From germline, CDR1 is MNHNY and CDR2 SVGAGI (reference sequence). J was trimmed by 7 bases and V by 6 bases; bases with no gene match: 3. This CDR3 contains 11 residues. CDR3 in DNA: TGTGCCAGCAGGGTGGACAGGGAGCAGTACTTC. Residues: CASRVDREQYF.

The chain carries TRBV7-8 and TRBJ2-3, with 9 bases matching TRBD2. Germline V gene sequence: CDR1 SGHVS, CDR2 FQNEAQ. CDR3 length: 16 residues. Germline trimming cut 5 bases from V and 3 bases from J; bases unmatched to any gene: 9. CDR3 protein: CASSPLGSGRTDTQYF. CDR3 nucleotides: TGTGCCAGCAGCCCCCTGGGTAGCGGGAGAACAGATACGCAGTATTTT. Complete variable domain (other parts from reference TRBV7-8 and TRBJ2-3): GAGVSQSPRYKVAKRGQDVALRCDPISGHVSLFWYQQALGQGPEFLTYFQNEAQLDKSGLPSDRFFAERPEGSVSTLKIQRTQQEDSAVYLCASSPLGSGRTDTQYFGPGTRLTVL.

Details on this clone: The sample contains more than one DNA sequence encoding this CDR3. The gene calls are TRBV6-5 and TRBJ1-1; 9 nucleotides agree with TRBD1. The CDR3 length is 14 residues. J gave up 1 base and V 6 bases, and 3 bases lay outside the gene matches. CDR1 and CDR2 from the germline V gene are MNHEY and SVGAGI. The CDR3 coding sequence is TGTGCCAGCAGCAGGGACAGGGAGAACACTGAAGCTTTCTTT. Amino acids: CASSRDRENTEAFF.

J is TRBJ1-4 and V is TRBV7-2; TRBD1 matches 7 bases. The V and J ends lost 5 bases and 2 bases, in that order; junction bases with no gene match: 5. CDR3 length: 15 amino acids. CDR1 and CDR2 from the germline V gene are SGHTA and FQGNSA. The CDR3 sequence is CASSQGGQTNEKLFF. The CDR3 DNA follows: TGTGCCAGCAGCCAGGGGGGGCAGACTAATGAAAAACTGTTTTTT. Full variable domain (outside the CDR3, taken from reference TRBV7-2 and TRBJ1-4): GAGVSQSPSNKVTEKGKDVELRCDPISGHTALYWYRQSLGQGLEFLIYFQGNSAPDKSGLPSDRFSAERTGGSVSTLTIQRTQQEDSAVYLCASSQGGQTNEKLFFGSGTQLSVL.

This chain connects TRBV5-1 to TRBJ2-2; 12 bases match TRBD2. This CDR3 is 18 amino acids long. Germline assignment: CDR1 SGHRS and CDR2 YFSETQ. V trimming: 3 bases; J trimming: 6 bases; junction bases outside the gene matches: 12. DNA of the CDR3: TGCGCCAGCAGCTCCAAGACTAGCGGGAGAAATACGGCCGGGGAGCTGTTTTTT. Translated: CASSSKTSGRNTAGELFF.

The V call is TRBV28, the J call TRBJ1-5, with D perhaps matching TRBD1 (6 bases). Trimming left V 6 bases short and J 4 bases short, with 25 bases between. Germline loops: CDR1 MDHEN, CDR2 SYDVKM. CDR3 length: 18 amino acids. In DNA, the CDR3 is TGTGCCAGCAGGCAAACCTCCGGGACACTTTTTGGAAATCAGCCCCAGCATTTT. It codes for CASRQTSGTLFGNQPQHF.

V and J are TRBV5-1 and TRBJ1-1, with D maybe TRBD1 (5 bases). Looked up from germline, CDR1 is SGHRS and CDR2 is YFSETQ. This CDR3 is 17 amino acids long. Trimming left V 1 base short and J 12 bases short, with 28 bases between. Written as DNA, the CDR3 is TGCGCCAGCAGCTTGTATAAGGGCAGGGACCGACTGGAGGTGCCTTTCTTT. Encoded protein: CASSLYKGRDRLEVPFF.